The 17 T cell receptor beta chains in this list originate from one sample, sequenced in a study of graft-versus-host responses after intestinal transplantation. Method: immunoSEQ multiplex PCR; TCRdb's copy keeps in-frame clones and lacks some. The repertoire holds about 3,400 clones, with about 94% as singletons. The sequencing used PBMCs, collected 11 days after intestinal transplantation. These receptors were obtained from a human patient who received an intestinal transplant, so some T cells may come from the graft donor.

The chain employs TRBV6-1 and TRBJ1-1, with a weak D call TRBD1 (5 bases). With 7 bases removed from V and 3 bases from J, the gap between germline ends came to 12 bases. The CDR3 runs to 13 residues. Germline V CDR1 and CDR2: MNHNS, SASEGT. The CDR3 sequence is CASTRGAYTEAFF. CDR3 nucleotides: TGTGCCAGCACTCGGGGCGCGTACACTGAAGCTTTCTTT.

V usage is TRBV9 and J usage is TRBJ1-3; D not certain. The CDR3 sequence is 13 residues long. V lost 5 bases, J lost 1 base, and 7 bases lay in between. Germline CDR1 is SGDLS and CDR2 is YYNGEE. This CDR3 reads CASSSRSGNTIYF. The CDR3 DNA is TGTGCCAGCAGTTCAAGGTCTGGAAACACCATATATTTT.

V is TRBV9 and J is TRBJ2-1; D remains ambiguous. V was clipped by 0 bases and J by 5 bases, with 15 bases between them. The germline V gene has CDR1 SGDLS and CDR2 YYNGEE. The CDR3 runs to 16 residues. The CDR3 loop is CASSVVPTLLDNEQFF. The CDR3 bases are TGTGCCAGCAGCGTAGTACCCACCTTATTGGACAATGAGCAGTTCTTC.

The rearrangement links TRBV7-6 to TRBJ2-3, with D possibly matching TRBD2 (6 bases). Between the trimmed V and J ends, which lost 5 bases and 3 bases, there was a span of 21 bases. The CDR3 totals 17 residues. Per the germline V gene, CDR1 is SGHVS and CDR2 is FNYEAQ. CDR3 region: CASSLGRGLSETDTQYF. DNA for the CDR3: TGTGCCAGCAGCCTTGGGCGGGGACTGTCCGAGACAGATACGCAGTATTTT.

This clone was detected once. This rearrangement joins TRBV4-3 to TRBJ1-1, with a tentative D call TRBD1 (5 bases). The germline CDR1 and CDR2 sequences are LGHNA and YSLEER. V was trimmed by 6 bases and J by 5 bases, leaving 16 bases between them. The CDR3 sequence is 14 residues long. CDR3 DNA sequence: TGCGCCAGCAGTCGCACCAGGGCCCTAACTGAAGCTTTCTTT. It encodes CASSRTRALTEAFF.

The chain recombines TRBV19 with TRBJ1-5; TRBD1 might be the D (5 bases). The CDR3 runs to 15 residues. CDR1 is LNHDA and CDR2 is SQIVND in the germline V gene (reference sequence). V was pared by 7 bases and J by 0 bases, with 13 bases between. CDR3 nucleotide sequence: TGTGCCAGTATGATTACAGGATATAGCAATCAGCCCCAGCATTTT. Its translation is CASMITGYSNQPQHF.

This sequence joins TRBV28 and TRBJ1-5; D call uncertain. Germline V CDR1 and CDR2: MDHEN, SYDVKM. Between the trimmed V and J ends, which lost 3 bases and 2 bases, there was a span of 11 bases. The CDR3 consists of 15 residues. The CDR3 DNA sequence: TGTGCCAGCAGTTTTGGTGTGAAGGGCAATCAGCCCCAGCATTTT. Its translation: CASSFGVKGNQPQHF.

The chain recombines TRBV13 with TRBJ1-2; possible D gene TRBD1, 6 bases. The length of the CDR3 is 15 residues. V was clipped by 5 bases and J by 1 base, with 14 bases between them. Germline values: CDR1 PRHDT, CDR2 FYEKMQ (reference sequence). The CDR3 DNA reads TGTGCCAGCAGCCTACGGGACATCATTAACTATGGCTACACCTTC. It specifies CASSLRDIINYGYTF.

V usage is TRBV2 and J usage is TRBJ2-1; tentative D call: TRBD1 (5 bases). CDR3 length: 15 residues. CDR1 is SNHLY, CDR2 FYNNEI, per germline. V lost 1 base and J lost 1, with 8 bases in between. This CDR3 reads CASSEDRISYNEQFF. CDR3 DNA sequence: TGTGCCAGCAGTGAAGACAGGATTTCCTACAATGAGCAGTTCTTC.

CDR3 nucleotide sequence: TGTGCCAGCGGCCGGGACGGATATCAGCCCCAGCATTTT. It specifies CASGRDGYQPQHF. The chain combines TRBV6-5 with TRBJ1-5, with TRBD1 as a possible D gene (5 bases). V was cut by 8 bases and J by 5 bases, with 13 bases left in between. The CDR3 covers 13 residues. In germline, CDR1 is MNHEY, CDR2 SVGAGI.

The chain joins TRBV4-2 to TRBJ2-6; no clear D gene. This CDR3 has 16 amino acids. V was trimmed by 4 bases and J by 1 base, leaving 11 bases between them. Germline loops: CDR1 LGHNA, CDR2 YNFKEQ. The CDR3 sequence: CASSRITKSGANVLTF. The DNA for the CDR3 is TGTGCCAGCAGCCGCATTACCAAGTCTGGGGCCAACGTCCTGACTTTC.

V and J are TRBV6-1 and TRBJ1-5, with a possible D match to TRBD1 (5 bases). Germline CDR1 reads MNHNS; CDR2 reads SASEGT. CDR3 size: 15 residues. V lost 7 bases and J lost 1, with 14 bases in between. In DNA, the CDR3 is TGTGCCAGCAATTGGGATAACAGGAGCAATCAGCCCCAGCATTTT. This codes for CASNWDNRSNQPQHF.

This clone was seen only a few times. The chain uses TRBV29-1 and TRBJ2-7; TRBD1 agrees at 7 bases. With 2 bases clipped from V and 0 bases from J, the junction kept 1 base outside the gene matches. The CDR3 extends over 13 amino acids. Germline CDR1 and CDR2: SQVTM and ANQGSEA. The CDR3 loop is CSVEWDSSYEQYF. CDR3 DNA: TGCAGCGTTGAATGGGACAGCTCCTACGAGCAGTACTTC.

The rearrangement uses TRBV9 and TRBJ2-5, with D maybe TRBD2 (5 bases). This CDR3 is built from 15 residues. The germline gives CDR1 SGDLS, CDR2 YYNGEE. Between the trimmed V and J ends, which lost 4 bases and 1 base, there was a span of 14 bases. The CDR3 DNA sequence: TGTGCCAGCAGCCCTAGCTTAAGTCCCCAAGAGACCCAGTACTTC. This sequence encodes CASSPSLSPQETQYF.

This chain joins TRBV5-1 and TRBJ1-4, with 7 bases identical to TRBD1. The germline CDR1 and CDR2 sequences are SGHRS and YFSETQ. This CDR3 region has 15 residues. Unmatched junction bases numbered 5, after V lost 0 bases and J lost 6 bases. The CDR3 loop reads CASSLAAGGYEKLFF. The CDR3 DNA sequence: TGCGCCAGCAGCTTGGCCGCAGGGGGATATGAAAAACTGTTTTTT.

The chain combines TRBV4-1 with TRBJ2-3, with unresolved D. Germline CDR1 MGHRA, CDR2 YSYEKL. The CDR3 is 13 residues long. V gave up 0 bases and J gave up 11 bases, with 12 bases separating them. The CDR3 here is CASSQDSGSWQYF. The CDR3 DNA reads as TGCGCCAGCAGCCAAGATTCCGGGTCATGGCAGTATTTT.

V and J are TRBV6-5 and TRBJ2-1; D is ambiguous. The CDR3 has 11 amino acids. Germline CDR1 and CDR2: MNHEY and SVGAGI. V lost 0 bases, J lost 7 bases, and 1 base lay in between. The CDR3: CASSYSNEQFF. CDR3 nucleotide sequence: TGTGCCAGCAGTTACTCGAATGAGCAGTTCTTC.